The T cell receptor beta chain described here comes from a study of immune characterization of retroperitoneal liposarcoma. Trimming took 0 bases from V and 2 from J, leaving 16 bases between them. CDR1 and CDR2 from the germline V gene are MNHNY and SVGAGI (reference sequence). The CDR3 is 18 residues long. TCRdb passed the PCR reads through MiXCR, listing each CDR3 protein once. This table has around 19,000 distinct CDR3 sequences, 37% appearing once. V and J are TRBV6-6 and TRBJ2-2; possible D gene TRBD1, 5 bases. The source of this sequence is a male donor with retroperitoneal liposarcoma. The sample comprised blood. In DNA, the CDR3 is TGTGCCAGCAGTTACTCGGACCCGAGACAGCGTAACACCGGGGAGCTGTTTTTT. Amino acids: CASSYSDPRQRNTGELFF.